The 7 T cell receptor beta chains in this list originate from one sample, sequenced in a study of blood T cell repertoires in COVID-19 (dated by TCRdb to about 2020). Libraries were built with the immunoSEQ multiplex PCR assay. Here the immuneACCESS table is served through TCRdb, limited to in-frame sequences with V and J called. Missing clones are a known gap in these copies; in checked studies unresolved V genes cover under half, and the rest lacks a known reason. For this sample the table gives hundreds of thousands of clones, of which just over 85% were detected only once. Over 1.1% of the sample lies in the top ten. Specimen: peripheral blood. The receptors originated from a man at least 80 years old with acute or convalescent COVID-19.

The rearrangement links TRBV9 to TRBJ1-1; 8 bases are shared with TRBD1. Germline V gives CDR1 SGDLS, CDR2 YYNGEE. V gave up 4 bases and J gave up 5 bases; unmatched junction bases: 4. CDR3 length equals 13 residues. CDR3 sequence: CASSLTGETEAFF. CDR3 nucleotide sequence: TGTGCCAGCAGCCTGACAGGGGAGACTGAAGCTTTCTTT. Based on the CDR3 plus reference TRBV9 and TRBJ1-1, the full variable domain is DSGVTQTPKHLITATGQRVTLRCSPRSGDLSVYWYQQSLDQGLQFLIQYYNGEERAKGNILERFSAQQFPDLHSELNLSSLELGDSALYFCASSLTGETEAFFGQGTRLTVV.

The sample holds one count of this clone. V and J are TRBV5-1 and TRBJ2-2, with D hard to call. The CDR3 loop spans 14 amino acids. The V gene's germline CDR1 is SGHRS and CDR2 YFSETQ. V was pared by 0 bases and J by 4 bases, with 7 bases between. DNA of the CDR3: TGCGCCAGCAGCTTGGGTCTAAGCACCGGGGAGCTGTTTTTT. Protein sequence: CASSLGLSTGELFF.

The CDR3 nucleotides are TGCGCCAGCAGCTTGGGGGACAGAATCTACGAGCAGTACTTC. Protein sequence: CASSLGDRIYEQYF. This chain uses TRBV5-1 with TRBJ2-7; 7 bases match TRBD1. CDR1 and CDR2 (germline): SGHRS, YFSETQ. The CDR3 is 14 amino acids. The V segment lost 0 bases and the J segment 3 bases; nucleotides outside the gene matches: 3.

The V and J genes are TRBV25-1 and TRBJ2-2; a possible D gene is TRBD2 (6 bases). In germline, CDR1 is MGHDK, CDR2 SYGVNS. The CDR3 has 17 amino acids. V was clipped by 5 bases and J by 4 bases, with 20 bases between them. CDR3 nucleotides: TGTGCCAGCAGTTTCAAACCGGGAGTGGCCTCCACCGGGGAGCTGTTTTTT. Its translation is CASSFKPGVASTGELFF.

V gene TRBV6-5 combines with J gene TRBJ2-1, with TRBD1 identical over 8 bases. Germline assignment: CDR1 MNHEY and CDR2 SVGAGI. The length of the CDR3 is 15 residues. V gave up 6 bases and J gave up 4 bases; unmatched junction bases: 8. CDR3 DNA: TGTGCCAGCAGGGTGGACAGGGCCCCATACAATGAGCAGTTCTTC. Translating gives CASRVDRAPYNEQFF.

This chain joins TRBV10-3 and TRBJ2-7; D is possibly TRBD1 (6 bases). Germline CDR1 is ENHRY and CDR2 is SYGVKD. V lost 8 bases and J 0 bases, leaving 14 bases between the germline ends. This CDR3 has 14 residues. CDR3 protein: CAIASAGDSYEQYF. Here the CDR3 DNA reads TGTGCCATCGCCTCAGCAGGGGACTCCTACGAGCAGTACTTC.

The gene calls are TRBV5-4 and TRBJ1-6; possible D gene TRBD1, 5 bases. Trimming stripped 2 bases from V and 6 bases from J, with 12 bases between. Germline assignment: CDR1 SGHNT and CDR2 YYREEE (reference sequence). The CDR3 sequence is 15 residues long. The CDR3 coding sequence is TGTGCCAGCAGCTTCGCAGGGATCTCTAATTCACCCCTCCACTTT. Protein product: CASSFAGISNSPLHF. The variable domain in full, completed from reference TRBV5-4 and TRBJ1-6, reads ETGVTQSPTHLIKTRGQQVTLRCSSQSGHNTVSWYQQALGQGPQFIFQYYREEENGRGNFPPRFSGLQFPNYSSELNVNALELDDSALYLCASSFAGISNSPLHFGNGTRLTVT.